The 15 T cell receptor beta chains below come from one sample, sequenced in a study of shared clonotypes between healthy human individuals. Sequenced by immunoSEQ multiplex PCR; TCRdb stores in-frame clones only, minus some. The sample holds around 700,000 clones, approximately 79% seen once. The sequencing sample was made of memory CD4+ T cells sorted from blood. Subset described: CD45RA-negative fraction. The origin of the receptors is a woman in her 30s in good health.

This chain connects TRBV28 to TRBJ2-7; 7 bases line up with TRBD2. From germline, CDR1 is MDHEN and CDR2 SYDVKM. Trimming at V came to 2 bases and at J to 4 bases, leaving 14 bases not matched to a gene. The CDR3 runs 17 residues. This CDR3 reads CASSLTGYGTNLYEQYF. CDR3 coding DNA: TGTGCCAGCAGTTTAACCGGGTACGGGACTAACCTATACGAGCAGTACTTC.

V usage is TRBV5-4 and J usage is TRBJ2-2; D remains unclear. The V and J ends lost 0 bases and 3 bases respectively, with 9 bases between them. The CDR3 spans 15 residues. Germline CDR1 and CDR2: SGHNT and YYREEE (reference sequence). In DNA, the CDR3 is TGTGCCAGCAGCTTGGGGGGAAGGGACACCGGGGAGCTGTTTTTT. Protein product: CASSLGGRDTGELFF.

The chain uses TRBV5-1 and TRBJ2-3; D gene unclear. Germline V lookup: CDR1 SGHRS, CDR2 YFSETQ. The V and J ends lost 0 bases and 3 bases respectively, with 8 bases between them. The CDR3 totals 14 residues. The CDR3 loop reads CASSLGALTDTQYF. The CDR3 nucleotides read TGCGCCAGCAGCTTGGGGGCCTTAACAGATACGCAGTATTTT.

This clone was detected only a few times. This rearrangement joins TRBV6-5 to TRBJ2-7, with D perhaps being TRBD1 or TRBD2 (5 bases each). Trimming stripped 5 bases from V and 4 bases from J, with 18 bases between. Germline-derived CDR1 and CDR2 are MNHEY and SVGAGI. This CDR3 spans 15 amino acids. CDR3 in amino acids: CASSKNPGTPYEQYF. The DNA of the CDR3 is TGTGCCAGCAGTAAAAACCCCGGGACCCCTTACGAGCAGTACTTC.

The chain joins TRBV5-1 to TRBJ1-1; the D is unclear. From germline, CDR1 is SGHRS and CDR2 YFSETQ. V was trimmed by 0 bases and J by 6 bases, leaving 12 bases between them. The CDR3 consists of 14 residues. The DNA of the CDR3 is TGCGCCAGCAGCTTGGGGGTCAAAGGCGCTGAAGCTTTCTTT. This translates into CASSLGVKGAEAFF.

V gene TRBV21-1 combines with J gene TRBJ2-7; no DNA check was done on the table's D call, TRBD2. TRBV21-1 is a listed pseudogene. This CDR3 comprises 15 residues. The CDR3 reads CASSFYLADSYEQYF. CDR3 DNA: TGTGCCAGCAGCTTTTACCTCGCGGATTCCTACGAGCAGTACTTC.

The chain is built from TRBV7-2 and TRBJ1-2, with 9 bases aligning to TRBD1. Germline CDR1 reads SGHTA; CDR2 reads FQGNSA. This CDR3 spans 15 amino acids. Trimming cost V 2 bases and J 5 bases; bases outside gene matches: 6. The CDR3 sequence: CASSLQGQGKYGYTF. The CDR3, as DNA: TGTGCCAGCAGCTTACAAGGACAGGGGAAGTATGGCTACACCTTC.

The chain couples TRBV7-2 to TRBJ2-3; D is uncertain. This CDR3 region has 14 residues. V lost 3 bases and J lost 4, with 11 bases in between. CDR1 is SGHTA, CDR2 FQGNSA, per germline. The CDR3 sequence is CASSFTSSADTQYF. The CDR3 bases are TGTGCCAGCAGCTTTACTTCTTCAGCAGATACGCAGTATTTT.

The CDR3 sequence: CASSVWGDIEAFF. In DNA, the CDR3 is TGTGCCAGCAGCGTCTGGGGGGATATTGAAGCTTTCTTT. This chain links TRBV7-9 with TRBJ1-1, with D possibly TRBD1 on 5 matching bases. This CDR3 region has 13 residues. The germline CDR1 and CDR2 sequences are SEHNR and FQNEAQ (reference sequence). The V end was cut by 5 bases, the J end by 7 bases, with 14 bases between.

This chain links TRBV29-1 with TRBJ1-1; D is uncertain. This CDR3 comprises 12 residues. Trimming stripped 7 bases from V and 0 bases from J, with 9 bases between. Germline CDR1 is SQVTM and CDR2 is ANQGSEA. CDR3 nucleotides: TGCAGCGGAGGACGGCTGAACACTGAAGCTTTCTTT. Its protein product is CSGGRLNTEAFF. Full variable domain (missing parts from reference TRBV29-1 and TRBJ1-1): SAVISQKPSRDICQRGTSLTIQCQVDSQVTMMFWYRQQPGQSLTLIATANQGSEATYESGFVIDKFPISRPNLTFSTLTVSNMSPEDSSIYLCSGGRLNTEAFFGQGTRLTVV.

CDR3 region: CASNLYGSTDTQYF. The CDR3 nucleotides read TGTGCCAGCAACCTATATGGGAGCACAGATACGCAGTATTTT. The J gene is TRBJ2-3, the V gene TRBV28, with D unclear. Germline loops: CDR1 MDHEN, CDR2 SYDVKM. Between the trimmed V and J ends, which lost 7 bases and 0 bases, there was a span of 11 bases. The CDR3 contains 14 residues.

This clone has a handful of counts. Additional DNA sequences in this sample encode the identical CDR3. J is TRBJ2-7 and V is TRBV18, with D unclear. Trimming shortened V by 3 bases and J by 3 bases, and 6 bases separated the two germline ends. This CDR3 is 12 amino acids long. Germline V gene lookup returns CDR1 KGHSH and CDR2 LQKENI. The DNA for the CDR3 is TGTGCCAGCTCACCTAACGGCTACGAGCAGTACTTC. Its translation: CASSPNGYEQYF.

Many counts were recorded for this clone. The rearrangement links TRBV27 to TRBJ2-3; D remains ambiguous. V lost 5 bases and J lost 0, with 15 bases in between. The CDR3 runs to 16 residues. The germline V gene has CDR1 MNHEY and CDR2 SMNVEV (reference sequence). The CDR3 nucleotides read TGTGCCAGCAGTCCCGCCAGGACGCGCAGCACAGATACGCAGTATTTT. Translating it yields CASSPARTRSTDTQYF.

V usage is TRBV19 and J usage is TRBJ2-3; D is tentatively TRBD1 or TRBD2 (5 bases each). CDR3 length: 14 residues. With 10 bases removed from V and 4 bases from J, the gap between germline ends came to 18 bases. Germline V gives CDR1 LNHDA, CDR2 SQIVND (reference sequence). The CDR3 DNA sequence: TGTGCCACCAGGGAGTACCATTCCCCAGATACGCAGTATTTT. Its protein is CATREYHSPDTQYF.

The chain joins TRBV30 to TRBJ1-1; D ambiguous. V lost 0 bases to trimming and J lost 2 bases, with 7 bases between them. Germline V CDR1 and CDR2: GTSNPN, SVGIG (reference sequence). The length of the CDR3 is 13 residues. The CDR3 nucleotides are TGTGCCTGGAGTGTCCAGACTAACACTGAAGCTTTCTTT. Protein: CAWSVQTNTEAFF.